These 2 T cell receptor beta chains were sequenced from one sample in a study of molecular identifiers for immune sequencing clone quantification. TCRdb re-analysed the PCR reads in MiXCR, keeping a single row per CDR3 protein. The sample yields 75,000 to 95,000 distinct CDR3 sequences, about 23% seen once. Source material: naive CD8+ T cells from blood, with Jurkat cell RNA spiked in. Subset reported: FACS-sorted CD8+CD4-CCR7+CD45RA+ naive T cells. All receptors derive from a human donor in good health. Some libraries in this study had Jurkat cell RNA spiked in.

The chain carries TRBV7-9 and TRBJ1-4, with 7 nucleotides matching TRBD1. The CDR3 runs to 16 residues. Germline assignment: CDR1 SEHNR and CDR2 FQNEAQ (reference sequence). J lost 3 bases, V lost 3 bases, and 7 bases had no gene match. CDR3 protein: CASSFPQGFANEKLFF. The CDR3 nucleotides are TGTGCCAGCAGCTTTCCACAGGGGTTTGCTAATGAAAAACTGTTTTTT.

Comment on this clonotype: This clone may be a read error of a much larger clone one base away. The chain employs TRBV6-1 and TRBJ2-3; D is ambiguous. V was trimmed by 8 bases and J by 2 bases, leaving 8 bases between them. Germline assignment: CDR1 MNHNS and CDR2 SASEGT. The CDR3 loop spans 12 amino acids. CDR3 protein: CASAEYTDTQYF. The CDR3 DNA is TGTGCCAGCGCTGAATACACAGATACGCAGTATTTT.